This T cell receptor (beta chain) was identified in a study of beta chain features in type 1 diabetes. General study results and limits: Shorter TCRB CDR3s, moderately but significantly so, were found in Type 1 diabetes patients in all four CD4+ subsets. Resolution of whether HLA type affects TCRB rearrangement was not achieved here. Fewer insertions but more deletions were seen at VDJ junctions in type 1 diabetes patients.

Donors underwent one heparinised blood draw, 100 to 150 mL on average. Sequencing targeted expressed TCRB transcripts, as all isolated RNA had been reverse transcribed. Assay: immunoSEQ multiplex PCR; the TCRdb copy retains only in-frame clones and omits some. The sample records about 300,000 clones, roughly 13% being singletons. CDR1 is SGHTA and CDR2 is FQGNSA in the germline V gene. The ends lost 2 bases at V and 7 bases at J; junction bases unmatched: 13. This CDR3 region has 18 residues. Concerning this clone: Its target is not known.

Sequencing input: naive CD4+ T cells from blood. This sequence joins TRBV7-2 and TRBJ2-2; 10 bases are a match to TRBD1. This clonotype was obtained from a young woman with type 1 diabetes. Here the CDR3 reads CASSLLGGDRGRGGELFF. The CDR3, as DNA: TGTGCCAGCAGCTTACTCGGAGGGGACAGGGGACGGGGCGGGGAGCTGTTTTTT.